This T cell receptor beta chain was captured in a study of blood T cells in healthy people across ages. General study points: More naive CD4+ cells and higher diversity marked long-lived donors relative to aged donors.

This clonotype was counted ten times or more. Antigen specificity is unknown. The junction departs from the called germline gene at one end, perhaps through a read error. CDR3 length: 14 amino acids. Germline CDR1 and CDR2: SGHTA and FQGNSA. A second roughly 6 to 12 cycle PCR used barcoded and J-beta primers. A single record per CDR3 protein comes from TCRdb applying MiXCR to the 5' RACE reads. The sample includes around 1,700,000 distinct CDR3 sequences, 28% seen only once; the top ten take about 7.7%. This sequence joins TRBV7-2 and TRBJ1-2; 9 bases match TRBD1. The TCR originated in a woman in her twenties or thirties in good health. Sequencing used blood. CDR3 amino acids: CASSLGGQGHGYTF. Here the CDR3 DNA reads TGCGCCAGCAGCTTGGGGGGACAGGGCCATGGCTACACCTTC.